This T cell receptor beta chain was retrieved from a study of identical twins. TCRdb re-analysed the 5' RACE reads in MiXCR, keeping a single row per CDR3 protein. Counted here are roughly 690,000 distinct CDR3 sequences, 5.5% to 6.5% occurring once; the ten biggest clones make up approximately 1.6%. This clonotype was seen at least ten times. Antigen: not known. Findings and limits, study-wide: Invariant MAIT and iNKT cells may have partly biased zero-insertion analyses.

The receptor was derived from a young man in good health. The sequenced sample consisted of naive T cells sorted from blood.

CDR3 sequence reads: CSVAIESTDTQYF. The CDR3 region has the DNA TGCAGCGTTGCGATAGAGAGCACAGATACGCAGTATTTT. This sequence joins TRBV29-1 and TRBJ2-3; D gene uncertain. Trimming stripped 4 bases from V and 0 bases from J, with 8 bases between. CDR1 SQVTM and CDR2 ANQGSEA come from the germline V gene. This CDR3 comprises 13 residues.